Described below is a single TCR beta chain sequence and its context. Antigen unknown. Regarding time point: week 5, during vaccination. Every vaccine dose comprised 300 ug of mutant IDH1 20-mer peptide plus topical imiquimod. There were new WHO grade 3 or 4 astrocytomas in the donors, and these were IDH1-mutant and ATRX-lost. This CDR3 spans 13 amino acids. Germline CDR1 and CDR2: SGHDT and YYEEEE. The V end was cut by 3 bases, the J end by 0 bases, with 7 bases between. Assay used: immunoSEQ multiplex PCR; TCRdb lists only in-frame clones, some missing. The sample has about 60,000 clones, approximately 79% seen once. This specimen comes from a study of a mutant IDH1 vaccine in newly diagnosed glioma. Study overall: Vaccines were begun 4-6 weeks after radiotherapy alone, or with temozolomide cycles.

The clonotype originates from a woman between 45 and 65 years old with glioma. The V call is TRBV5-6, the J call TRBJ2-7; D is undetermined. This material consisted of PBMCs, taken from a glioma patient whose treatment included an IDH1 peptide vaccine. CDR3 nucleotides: TGTGCCAGCAGCTATTCGAGCTCCTACGAGCAGTACTTC. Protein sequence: CASSYSSSYEQYF. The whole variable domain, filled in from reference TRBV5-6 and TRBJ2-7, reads DAGVTQSPTHLIKTRGQQVTLRCSPKSGHDTVSWYQQALGQGPQFIFQYYEEEERQRGNFPDRFSGHQFPNYSSELNVNALLLGDSALYLCASSYSSSYEQYFGPGTRLTVT.